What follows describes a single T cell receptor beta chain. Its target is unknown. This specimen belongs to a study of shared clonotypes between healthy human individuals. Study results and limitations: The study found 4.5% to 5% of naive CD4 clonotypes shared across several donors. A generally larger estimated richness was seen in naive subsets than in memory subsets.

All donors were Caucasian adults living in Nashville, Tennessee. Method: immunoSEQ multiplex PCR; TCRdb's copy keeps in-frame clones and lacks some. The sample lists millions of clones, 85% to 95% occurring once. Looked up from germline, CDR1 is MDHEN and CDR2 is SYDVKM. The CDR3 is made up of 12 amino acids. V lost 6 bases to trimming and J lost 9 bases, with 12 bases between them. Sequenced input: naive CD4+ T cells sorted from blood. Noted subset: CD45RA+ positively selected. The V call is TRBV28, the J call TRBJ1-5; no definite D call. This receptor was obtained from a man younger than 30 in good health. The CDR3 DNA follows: TGTGCCAGCAGCCCCTCTGCAAGGCCCCAGCATTTT. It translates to CASSPSARPQHF.